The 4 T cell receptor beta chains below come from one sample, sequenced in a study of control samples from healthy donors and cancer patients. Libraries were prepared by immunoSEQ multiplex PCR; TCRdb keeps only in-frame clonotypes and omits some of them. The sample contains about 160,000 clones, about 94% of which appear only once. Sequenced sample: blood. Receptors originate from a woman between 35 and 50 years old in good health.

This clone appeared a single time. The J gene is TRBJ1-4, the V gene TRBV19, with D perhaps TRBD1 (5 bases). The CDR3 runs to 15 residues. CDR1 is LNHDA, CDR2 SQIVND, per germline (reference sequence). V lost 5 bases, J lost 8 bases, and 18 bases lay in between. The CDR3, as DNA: TGTGCCAGTAGTCCCCTGGAGGGACGGCACGAAAAACTGTTTTTT. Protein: CASSPLEGRHEKLFF.

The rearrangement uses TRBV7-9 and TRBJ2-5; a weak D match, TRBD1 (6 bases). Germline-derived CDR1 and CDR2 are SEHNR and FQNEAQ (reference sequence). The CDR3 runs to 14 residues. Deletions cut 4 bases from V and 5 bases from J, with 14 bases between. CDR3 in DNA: TGTGCCAGCAGCTCCCAGGGGTATGCGGAGACCCAGTACTTC. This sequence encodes CASSSQGYAETQYF. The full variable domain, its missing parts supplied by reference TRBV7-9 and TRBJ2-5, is DTGVSQNPRHKITKRGQNVTFRCDPISEHNRLYWYRQTLGQGPEFLTYFQNEAQLEKSRLLSDRFSAERPKGSFSTLEIQRTEQGDSAMYLCASSSQGYAETQYFGPGTRLLVL.

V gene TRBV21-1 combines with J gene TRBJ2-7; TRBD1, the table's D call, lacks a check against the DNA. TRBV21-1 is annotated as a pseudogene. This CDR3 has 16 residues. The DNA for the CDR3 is TGTGCCAGCAGCATAGGCCGGGACAGGGGTAACTACGAGCAGTACTTC. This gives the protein CASSIGRDRGNYEQYF.

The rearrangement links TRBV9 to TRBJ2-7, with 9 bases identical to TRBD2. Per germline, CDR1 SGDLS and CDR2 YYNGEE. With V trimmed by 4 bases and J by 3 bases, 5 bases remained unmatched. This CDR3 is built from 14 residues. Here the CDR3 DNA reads TGTGCCAGCAGCCCAGCGGGGGGCCTCTACGAGCAGTACTTC. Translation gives CASSPAGGLYEQYF.